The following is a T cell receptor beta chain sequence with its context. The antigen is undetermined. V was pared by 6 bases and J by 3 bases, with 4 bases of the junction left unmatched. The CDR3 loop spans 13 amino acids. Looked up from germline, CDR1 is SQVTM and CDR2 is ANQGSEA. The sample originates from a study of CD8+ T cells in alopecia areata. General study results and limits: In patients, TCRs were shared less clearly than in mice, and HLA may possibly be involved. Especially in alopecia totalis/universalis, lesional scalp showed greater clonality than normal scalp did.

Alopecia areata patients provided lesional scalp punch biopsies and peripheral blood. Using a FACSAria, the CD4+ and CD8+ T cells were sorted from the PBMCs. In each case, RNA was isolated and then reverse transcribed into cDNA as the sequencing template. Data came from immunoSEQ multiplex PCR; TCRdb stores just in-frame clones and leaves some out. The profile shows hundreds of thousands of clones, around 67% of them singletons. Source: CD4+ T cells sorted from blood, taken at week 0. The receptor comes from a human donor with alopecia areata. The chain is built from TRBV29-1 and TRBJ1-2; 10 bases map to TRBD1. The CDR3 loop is CSVGTGVDYGYTF. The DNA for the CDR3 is TGCAGCGTGGGGACAGGGGTTGACTATGGCTACACCTTC.